This T cell receptor (beta chain) stems from a study of blood T cell repertoires in COVID-19. Assay: immunoSEQ multiplex PCR; the TCRdb copy retains only in-frame clones and omits some. The sample holds approximately 250,000 clones; around 90% are singletons and the top ten take approximately 0.8%. CDR1 and CDR2 (germline): MGHRA, YSYEKL. The CDR3 sequence is 15 residues long. The ends lost 2 bases at V and 10 bases at J; junction bases unmatched: 13. This TCR was recovered from a man aged 30 to 39 with COVID-19, enrolled during active disease. The V call is TRBV4-1, the J call TRBJ1-1, with TRBD1 matching over 7 bases. Sequencing used peripheral blood. The CDR3 DNA sequence: TGCGCCAGCAGCCAACCTGACAGGGATCTATTGGCAGCTTTCTTT. Translating it yields CASSQPDRDLLAAFF.